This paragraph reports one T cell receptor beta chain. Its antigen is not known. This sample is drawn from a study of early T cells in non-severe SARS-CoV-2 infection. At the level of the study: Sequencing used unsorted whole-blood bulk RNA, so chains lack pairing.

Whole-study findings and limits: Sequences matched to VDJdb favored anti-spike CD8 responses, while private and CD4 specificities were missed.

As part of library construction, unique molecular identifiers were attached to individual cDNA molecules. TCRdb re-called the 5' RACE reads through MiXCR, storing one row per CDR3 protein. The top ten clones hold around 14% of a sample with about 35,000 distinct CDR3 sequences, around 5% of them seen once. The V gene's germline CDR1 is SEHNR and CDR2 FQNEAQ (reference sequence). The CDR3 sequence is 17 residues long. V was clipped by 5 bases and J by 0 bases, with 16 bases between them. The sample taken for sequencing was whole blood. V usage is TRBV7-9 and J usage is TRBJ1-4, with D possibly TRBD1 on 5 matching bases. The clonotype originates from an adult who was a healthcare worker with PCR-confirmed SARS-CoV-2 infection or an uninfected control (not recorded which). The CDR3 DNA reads TGTGCCAGCAGCCCGAGGGTAGGGGCGGCAACTAATGAAAAACTGTTTTTT. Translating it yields CASSPRVGAATNEKLFF.